These T cell receptor beta chains were read from a single sample in a study of T cells after yellow fever vaccination. TCRdb called the 5' RACE reads again in MiXCR, with one record for every CDR3 protein. The data hold hundreds of thousands of distinct CDR3 sequences, with less than 20% observed a single time. The sequenced sample was PBMCs, obtained 15 days after the yellow fever booster vaccination. The receptor source for this set is a man between 25 and 39 years old who received the YFV17D yellow fever vaccine. CDR3s include the opening cysteine and the closing phenylalanine or tryptophan. The order of the fields is CDR3 protein, CDR3 DNA, clone size, J gene, D gene, V gene. The D gene is left open where the match is weak. Where a row states a size, it is once, few, many or the class of an expanded clone; other rows omit it.

CASSAYRVGRALASSYNEQFF	TGTGCCAGCAGTGCCTACAGGGTCGGGAGGGCCCTCGCATCCTCCTACAATGAGCAGTTCTTC	-	TRBJ2-1	TRBD2	TRBV6-4
CAWSRDRGSVSSLHF	TGTGCCTGGAGTCGGGACAGGGGATCGGTTTCGTCCCTCCACTTT	-	TRBJ1-6	TRBD1	TRBV30
CASSLTGTGINEQFF	TGTGCCAGCAGTTTAACCGGGACAGGGATTAATGAGCAGTTCTTC	-	TRBJ2-1	TRBD1	TRBV27
CASSQDRGTGELFF	TGTGCCAGCAGCCAGGACAGGGGCACCGGGGAGCTGTTTTTT	-	TRBJ2-2	TRBD1	TRBV2
CASSIRREVVNEQFF	TGTGCCAGTAGTATACGGCGGGAGGTGGTGAATGAGCAGTTCTTC	-	TRBJ2-1	TRBD2	TRBV19
CASSLSFGNHNEQFF	TGTGCCAGCAGCTTATCCTTCGGGAACCACAATGAGCAGTTCTTC	many	TRBJ2-1	-	TRBV7-2
CAGTSPGSGYTF	TGTGCCGGGACTTCTCCGGGGAGCGGCTACACCTTC	few	TRBJ1-2	-	TRBV30
CASSDPGVQETQYF	TGCGCCAGCAGTGATCCCGGGGTCCAAGAGACCCAGTACTTC	-	TRBJ2-5	-	TRBV10-1
CASSLRGGTSGNTIYF	TGTGCCAGCAGCTTAAGGGGAGGAACCTCTGGAAACACCATATATTTT	-	TRBJ1-3	-	TRBV7-2
CSARSTSGGDTQYF	TGCAGTGCTAGATCGACTAGCGGGGGGGATACGCAGTATTTT	-	TRBJ2-3	TRBD2	TRBV20-1